This T cell receptor (beta chain) was retrieved from a study of beta chain features in type 1 diabetes. Study summary: No age, gender or cell yield differences were seen between patients and healthy donors.

Since all of the isolated RNA was reverse transcribed, expressed TCRB transcripts were what got sequenced. Generated by immunoSEQ multiplex PCR, the TCRdb table keeps only in-frame clones and is missing some. This sample yields 300,000 to 350,000 clones, of which approximately 14% are seen a single time; about 6.6% belongs to the top ten. Over 95% purity was reached by all sorted populations. This clone was seen more than once but under ten times. Antigen specificity is unknown. Study outcomes and limitations: The study found fewer insertions and more deletions at VDJ junctions in type 1 diabetes patients.

The CDR3 totals 14 residues. V lost 3 bases, J lost 5 bases, and 5 bases stayed unmatched. CDR1 SEHNR and CDR2 FQNEAQ come from the germline V gene (reference sequence). This receptor was obtained from a man in his thirties or forties in good health. The V and J genes are TRBV7-9 and TRBJ1-1; 8 nucleotides align to TRBD1. Specimen: central memory CD4+ T cells from blood. CDR3 DNA: TGTGCCAGCAGCTTTTCCAGGGGGCGGACTGAAGCTTTCTTT. This codes for CASSFSRGRTEAFF.